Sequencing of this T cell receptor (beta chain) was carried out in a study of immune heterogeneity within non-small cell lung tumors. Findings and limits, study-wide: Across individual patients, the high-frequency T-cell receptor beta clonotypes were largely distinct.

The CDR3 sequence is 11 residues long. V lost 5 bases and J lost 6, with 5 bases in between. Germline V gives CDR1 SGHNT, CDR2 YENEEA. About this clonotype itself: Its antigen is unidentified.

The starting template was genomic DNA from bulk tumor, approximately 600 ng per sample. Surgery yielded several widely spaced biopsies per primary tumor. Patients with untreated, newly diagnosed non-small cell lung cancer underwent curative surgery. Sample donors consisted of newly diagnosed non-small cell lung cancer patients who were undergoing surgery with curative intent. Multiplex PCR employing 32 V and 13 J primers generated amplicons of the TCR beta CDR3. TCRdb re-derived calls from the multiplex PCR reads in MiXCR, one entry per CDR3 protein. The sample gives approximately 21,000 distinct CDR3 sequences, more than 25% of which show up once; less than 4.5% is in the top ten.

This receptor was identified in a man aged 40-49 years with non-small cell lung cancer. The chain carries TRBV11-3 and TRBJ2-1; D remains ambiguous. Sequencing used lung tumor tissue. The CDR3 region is CASSHLNEQFF. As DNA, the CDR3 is TGTGCCAGCAGCCACCTCAATGAGCAGTTCTTC.